A selection of T cell receptor beta chains follows, all from one sample in a study of relationships among human T cell subsets. TCRdb called the multiplex PCR reads again in MiXCR, with one record for every CDR3 protein. This sample carries under 15,000 distinct CDR3 sequences, 60% of them seen once, and the ten largest clones take 2% to 2.5%. Sequencing input: Tregs sorted from blood. The source of these receptors is a man between 40 and 49 years old in good health. CDR3s include the opening cysteine and the closing phenylalanine or tryptophan. A D gene is named only where the DNA matches it firmly. Only part of the rows carry a size: once, few, many, or a class if the clone is expanded.

D gene: -; V gene: TRBV1; clone size: -; J gene: TRBJ1-2; CDR3 protein: CASSQDPGQTNYGYTF; CDR3 DNA: TGCGCCAGCAGCCAAGATCCGGGACAGACTAACTATGGCTACACCTTC
D gene: -; V gene: TRBV13; clone size: -; J gene: TRBJ1-1; CDR3 protein: CASSLPDDDGSTEAFF; CDR3 DNA: TGTGCCAGCAGCTTACCCGACGACGACGGAAGCACTGAAGCTTTCTTT
D gene: TRBD1; V gene: TRBV6-5; clone size: -; J gene: TRBJ2-3; CDR3 protein: CASSKTGATDTQYF; CDR3 DNA: TGTGCCAGCAGCAAGACAGGGGCCACAGATACGCAGTATTTT
D gene: -; V gene: TRBV6-5; clone size: few; J gene: TRBJ2-2; CDR3 protein: CASTTGAGELFF; CDR3 DNA: TGTGCCAGCACCACGGGGGCCGGGGAGCTGTTTTTT
D gene: -; V gene: TRBV11-2; clone size: -; J gene: TRBJ2-6; CDR3 protein: CASSSPGANVLTF; CDR3 DNA: TGTGCCAGCAGCTCCCCAGGGGCCAACGTCCTGACTTTC
D gene: -; V gene: TRBV28; clone size: -; J gene: TRBJ2-5; CDR3 protein: CASSDRVGTQYF; CDR3 DNA: TGTGCCAGCAGTGACCGGGTGGGGACCCAGTACTTC
D gene: TRBD1; V gene: TRBV5-1; clone size: -; J gene: TRBJ1-1; CDR3 protein: CASSLVQGAGTEAFF; CDR3 DNA: TGCGCCAGCAGCTTAGTCCAGGGGGCTGGAACTGAAGCTTTCTTT
D gene: -; V gene: TRBV13; clone size: few; J gene: TRBJ1-2; CDR3 protein: CASSFSRSGGYTF; CDR3 DNA: TGTGCCAGCAGCTTCTCCCGTTCGGGCGGCTACACCTTC
D gene: -; V gene: TRBV18; clone size: -; J gene: TRBJ1-6; CDR3 protein: CASSLGYTYNSPLHF; CDR3 DNA: TGTGCCAGCTCACTGGGATACACCTATAATTCACCCCTCCACTTT
D gene: -; V gene: TRBV11-2; clone size: few; J gene: TRBJ2-1; CDR3 protein: CASSVSYNEQFF; CDR3 DNA: TGTGCCAGCAGCGTTTCCTACAATGAGCAGTTCTTC
D gene: -; V gene: TRBV2; clone size: -; J gene: TRBJ2-7; CDR3 protein: CASRRGPTYPEQYF; CDR3 DNA: TGTGCCAGCAGAAGGGGCCCGACCTACCCCGAGCAGTACTTC
D gene: -; V gene: TRBV20-1; clone size: -; J gene: TRBJ1-6; CDR3 protein: CSARDSGQGAGSPLHF; CDR3 DNA: -
D gene: -; V gene: TRBV2; clone size: few; J gene: TRBJ2-4; CDR3 protein: CASSERGTFFGNIQYF; CDR3 DNA: TGTGCCAGCAGTGAAAGGGGGACATTTTTTGGAAACATTCAGTACTTC
D gene: -; V gene: TRBV6-4; clone size: medium-sized; J gene: TRBJ1-2; CDR3 protein: CASSDRLNGNYGYTF; CDR3 DNA: TGTGCCAGCAGTGACAGGCTTAACGGAAACTATGGCTACACCTTC
D gene: -; V gene: TRBV20-1; clone size: -; J gene: TRBJ2-3; CDR3 protein: CSARVALRWGALSDTQYF; CDR3 DNA: TGCAGTGCTAGAGTCGCCCTTAGGTGGGGGGCCCTGTCAGATACGCAGTATTTT
D gene: TRBD1; V gene: TRBV6-6; clone size: -; J gene: TRBJ1-2; CDR3 protein: CASSYGQEKGYTF; CDR3 DNA: TGTGCCAGCAGTTACGGACAGGAAAAAGGCTACACCTTC
D gene: TRBD2; V gene: TRBV20-1; clone size: few; J gene: TRBJ2-7; CDR3 protein: CSGSLAAYEQYF; CDR3 DNA: TGCAGTGGGAGTCTAGCGGCCTACGAGCAGTACTTC
D gene: -; V gene: TRBV18; clone size: few; J gene: TRBJ2-7; CDR3 protein: CASSPMVSYEQYF; CDR3 DNA: TGTGCCAGCTCACCAATGGTATCCTACGAGCAGTACTTC
D gene: -; V gene: TRBV20-1; clone size: medium-sized; J gene: TRBJ1-6; CDR3 protein: CSARGRYNSPLHF; CDR3 DNA: TGCAGTGCTAGAGGTCGATATAATTCACCCCTCCACTTT
D gene: -; V gene: TRBV19; clone size: -; J gene: TRBJ1-1; CDR3 protein: CASSIPPNTEAFF; CDR3 DNA: TGTGCCAGTAGTATACCCCCGAACACTGAAGCTTTCTTT
D gene: TRBD2; V gene: TRBV4-1; clone size: medium-sized; J gene: TRBJ2-7; CDR3 protein: CASSQLTSGRNEQYF; CDR3 DNA: TGCGCCAGCAGCCAACTTACTAGCGGGAGAAACGAGCAGTACTTC
D gene: TRBD1; V gene: TRBV20-1; clone size: -; J gene: TRBJ2-5; CDR3 protein: CSALRQGEETQYF; CDR3 DNA: TGCAGTGCCTTAAGACAGGGAGAAGAGACCCAGTACTTC
D gene: -; V gene: TRBV11-2; clone size: few; J gene: TRBJ2-5; CDR3 protein: CASRSESGTQYF; CDR3 DNA: TGTGCCAGCAGGAGCGAGTCGGGGACCCAGTACTTC
D gene: TRBD2; V gene: TRBV11-2; clone size: -; J gene: TRBJ2-3; CDR3 protein: CASSLGGTTSGIADTQYF; CDR3 DNA: TGTGCCAGCAGCTTAGGTGGGACGACTAGCGGGATCGCAGATACGCAGTATTTT
D gene: -; V gene: TRBV7-9; clone size: -; J gene: TRBJ2-5; CDR3 protein: CASSPGTSETQYF; CDR3 DNA: TGTGCCAGCAGCCCCGGGACCTCAGAGACCCAGTACTTC
D gene: -; V gene: TRBV10-3; clone size: -; J gene: TRBJ2-1; CDR3 protein: CAIGQYNEQFF; CDR3 DNA: TGTGCCATAGGACAATACAATGAGCAGTTCTTC
D gene: TRBD2; V gene: TRBV11-2; clone size: -; J gene: TRBJ2-3; CDR3 protein: CAGSPRGRADTQYF; CDR3 DNA: TGTGCCGGCAGCCCCCGAGGGAGGGCAGATACGCAGTATTTT
D gene: -; V gene: TRBV5-1; clone size: -; J gene: TRBJ1-3; CDR3 protein: CASSLSPTSGNTIYF; CDR3 DNA: TGCGCCAGCAGCTTGTCACCCACCTCTGGAAACACCATATATTTT
D gene: -; V gene: TRBV5-1; clone size: -; J gene: TRBJ1-1; CDR3 protein: CASSLTGLGAMNTEAFF; CDR3 DNA: TGCGCCAGCAGCTTGACAGGGTTAGGAGCAATGAACACTGAAGCTTTCTTT
D gene: -; V gene: TRBV7-4; clone size: -; J gene: TRBJ2-7; CDR3 protein: CASSFCGGSLVPETIYEQYF; CDR3 DNA: TGTGCCAGCAGCTTCTGCGGTGGTAGCCTAGTACCCGAAACCATTTACGAGCAGTACTTC
D gene: TRBD1; V gene: TRBV20-1; clone size: -; J gene: TRBJ2-7; CDR3 protein: CSARDSRDRVYEQYF; CDR3 DNA: TGCAGTGCTAGAGATTCGCGGGACAGGGTCTACGAGCAGTACTTC
D gene: TRBD1; V gene: TRBV20-1; clone size: -; J gene: TRBJ2-3; CDR3 protein: CSARGQGRTDTQYF; CDR3 DNA: TGCAGTGCTAGAGGACAGGGCCGCACAGATACGCAGTATTTT
D gene: -; V gene: TRBV19; clone size: few; J gene: TRBJ1-1; CDR3 protein: CASSNIGNTEAFF; CDR3 DNA: TGTGCCAGTAGTAATATTGGGAACACTGAAGCTTTCTTT
D gene: -; V gene: TRBV29-1; clone size: -; J gene: TRBJ2-5; CDR3 protein: CSFSQGGGETQYF; CDR3 DNA: TGCAGCTTCTCCCAAGGAGGAGGAGAGACCCAGTACTTC
D gene: -; V gene: TRBV25-1; clone size: few; J gene: TRBJ2-1; CDR3 protein: CASSEPGTHHNEQFF; CDR3 DNA: TGTGCCAGCAGTGAACCCGGGACACATCACAATGAGCAGTTCTTC
D gene: -; V gene: TRBV5-1; clone size: few; J gene: TRBJ2-3; CDR3 protein: CASSLTAADTQYF; CDR3 DNA: TGCGCCAGCAGCTTAACAGCGGCAGATACGCAGTATTTT
D gene: -; V gene: TRBV3-1; clone size: -; J gene: TRBJ1-1; CDR3 protein: CASSLGSTEAFF; CDR3 DNA: TGTGCCAGCAGCCTGGGATCCACTGAAGCTTTCTTT
D gene: TRBD1; V gene: TRBV29-1; clone size: -; J gene: TRBJ2-1; CDR3 protein: CSGSTGRTEQFF; CDR3 DNA: TGCAGCGGGTCGACAGGGCGGACTGAGCAGTTCTTC
D gene: -; V gene: TRBV5-1; clone size: -; J gene: TRBJ2-5; CDR3 protein: CASREEETQYF; CDR3 DNA: TGCGCCAGCAGAGAGGAAGAGACCCAGTACTTC
D gene: TRBD1; V gene: TRBV5-1; clone size: -; J gene: TRBJ1-2; CDR3 protein: CASSTWTGGNGYTF; CDR3 DNA: TGCGCCAGCTCGACCTGGACAGGGGGCAATGGCTACACCTTC
D gene: -; V gene: TRBV7-3; clone size: -; J gene: TRBJ2-3; CDR3 protein: CASSLLRADTQYF; CDR3 DNA: TGTGCCAGCAGCCTATTGCGTGCAGATACGCAGTATTTT
D gene: TRBD2; V gene: TRBV7-3; clone size: -; J gene: TRBJ2-5; CDR3 protein: CASSLTRTSPETQYF; CDR3 DNA: TGTGCCAGCAGCTTAACCCGGACTAGCCCAGAGACCCAGTACTTC